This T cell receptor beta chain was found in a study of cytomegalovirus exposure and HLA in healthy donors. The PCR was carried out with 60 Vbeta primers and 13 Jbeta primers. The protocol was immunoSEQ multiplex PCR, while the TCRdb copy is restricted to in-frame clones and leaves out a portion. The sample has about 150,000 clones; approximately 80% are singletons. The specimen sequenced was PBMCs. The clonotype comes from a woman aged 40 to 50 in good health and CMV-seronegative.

The CDR3 DNA sequence: TGTGCCAGCAGCTGGGGGGGGGAAGGGGAGACCCAGTACTTC. Its translation is CASSWGGEGETQYF. The rearrangement links TRBV7-9 to TRBJ2-5; TRBD2 matches 7 bases. The CDR3 runs 14 residues. Germline assignment: CDR1 SEHNR and CDR2 FQNEAQ (reference sequence). V shed 4 bases and J 5 bases; nucleotides not matched to a gene: 7.